In its sample, the clone carrying this T cell receptor (beta chain) was seen a few times. Its cognate antigen is unknown. Quantitative 5'-RACE was performed with molecular barcodes, and it yielded the TCR beta libraries. TCRdb recomputed calls from the 5' RACE reads with MiXCR, one row per CDR3 protein. The sample includes about 540,000 distinct CDR3 sequences, roughly 12% of them seen just once. These data are taken from a study of CD8 T cells in ankylosing spondylitis. V gave up 1 base and J gave up 4 bases, with 10 bases separating them. Germline V gene sequence: CDR1 MGHDK, CDR2 SYGVNS. CDR3 length: 14 amino acids. Overall study results and limits: Certain motif variants had earlier appeared in reactive arthritis synovial fluid and blood. Typical of ankylosing spondylitis blood, it appeared, was a TCR beta motif of several highly homologous variants.

The receptor comes from a male donor with ankylosing spondylitis. The chain carries TRBV25-1 and TRBJ1-1; perhaps TRBD1 as D (5 bases). What was sequenced was blood, either unsorted or a sorted T cell fraction (not recorded which). Written as DNA, the CDR3 is TGTGCCAGCAGTGAATTAGGGGAGGCCACTGAAGCTTTCTTT. Protein product: CASSELGEATEAFF.